This T cell receptor (beta chain) was captured in a study of shared clonotypes between healthy human individuals. Overall study results and limits: All-four-donor shared clonotypes had higher generation probabilities than non-shared clonotypes did. Blood was the sole source, and tissue repertoires probably differ.

The CDR3 covers 12 residues. The V and J ends lost 5 bases and 5 bases respectively, with 9 bases between them. The germline V gene encodes CDR1 MNHNY and CDR2 SVGAGI (reference sequence). The data were produced by immunoSEQ multiplex PCR, yet TCRdb's version contains in-frame clones alone and is incomplete. This sample has over a million clones, with 70% to 80% found just once. On this clone: Its antigen is undetermined.

Sequencing input: memory CD4+ T cells sorted from blood. Documented subset: CD45RA-negative fraction. V gene TRBV6-6 combines with J gene TRBJ1-1; unclear D gene. This clonotype was sampled from a man between 18 and 29 years old in good health. This CDR3 reads CASSAIGTEAFF. DNA for the CDR3: TGTGCCAGCAGTGCGATCGGGACTGAAGCTTTCTTT.